The 29 T cell receptor beta chains listed next were all sequenced from one sample in a study of blood T cell repertoires in COVID-19. Sequenced by immunoSEQ multiplex PCR; TCRdb stores in-frame clones only, minus some. The sample lists around 330,000 clones, approximately 89% occurring once. Sequencing was carried out using peripheral blood. Receptor source: a woman aged 30 to 39 with COVID-19, enrolled during active disease.

The chain joins TRBV19 to TRBJ1-4; TRBD1 might be the D (5 bases). The CDR3 is 16 amino acids. The V end lost 7 bases, the J end lost 0 bases, and 15 bases lay between the germline ends. The germline V gene encodes CDR1 LNHDA and CDR2 SQIVND (reference sequence). The CDR3 nucleotides read TGTGCCAGTACCCCCCAGGGAGGTCCAACTAATGAAAAACTGTTTTTT. Amino acids: CASTPQGGPTNEKLFF. The variable domain in full, with the rest retrieved from reference TRBV19 and TRBJ1-4, is DGGITQSPKYLFRKEGQNVTLSCEQNLNHDAMYWYRQDPGQGLRLIYYSQIVNDFQKGDIAEGYSVSREKKESFPLTVTSAQKNPTAFYLCASTPQGGPTNEKLFFGSGTQLSVL.

The chain links TRBV2 to TRBJ1-5; D might be TRBD1 (5 bases). The CDR3 is 16 amino acids. CDR1 and CDR2 (germline): SNHLY, FYNNEI. The V end lost 5 bases, the J end lost 5 bases, and 19 bases lay between the germline ends. The CDR3 bases are TGTGCCAGCAGTTGGTCGGGGGGGAACAGCGATCAGCCCCAGCATTTT. Translated, it gives CASSWSGGNSDQPQHF.

The V call is TRBV5-8, the J call TRBJ2-3; 12 bases align to TRBD2. The CDR3 is 17 residues long. Germline CDR1 is SGHTS and CDR2 is YDEGEE. The J segment lost 3 bases and the V segment lost 4 bases, leaving 9 bases of the junction unmatched. CDR3 amino acids: CASSAGTSGSGTDTQYF. The CDR3, as DNA: TGTGCCAGCAGCGCGGGGACTAGCGGGTCGGGGACAGATACGCAGTATTTT.

The V gene is TRBV6-5, the J gene TRBJ2-5, with 9 bases that match TRBD1. The germline CDR1 and CDR2 sequences are MNHEY and SVGAGI. V was clipped by 6 bases and J by 5 bases; unmatched bases: 10. This CDR3 contains 15 residues. The CDR3 sequence is CASSPPGQGPETQYF. The DNA for the CDR3 is TGTGCCAGCAGCCCCCCTGGACAGGGGCCCGAGACCCAGTACTTC.

The chain is built from TRBV27 and TRBJ2-3; TRBD2 is a possible D gene (6 bases). This CDR3 contains 17 residues. Trimming cost V 4 bases and J 0 bases, with 17 bases left between them. CDR1 is MNHEY and CDR2 is SMNVEV in the germline V gene (reference sequence). CDR3 residues: CASSSTTSDWSTDTQYF. The CDR3 region has the DNA TGTGCCAGCAGTTCAACGACTAGTGATTGGAGCACAGATACGCAGTATTTT.

J is TRBJ2-7 and V is TRBV10-2; 10 nucleotides align to TRBD1. V was clipped by 6 bases and J by 2 bases; unmatched bases: 4. The CDR3 covers 14 residues. CDR1 and CDR2 from the germline V gene are WSHSY and SAAADI. CDR3 sequence reads: CASRAGQGTYEQYV. The CDR3 region has the DNA TGCGCCAGCAGGGCGGGACAGGGGACCTACGAGCAGTACGTC.

In regard to this clone: At the DNA level, this CDR3 is encoded by other sequences in the same sample as well. V is TRBV6-5 and J is TRBJ1-1, with D uncertain. The V end was cut by 7 bases, the J end by 2 bases, with 5 bases between. The germline V gene encodes CDR1 MNHEY and CDR2 SVGAGI. CDR3 length: 11 residues. CDR3 DNA: TGTGCCAGCATTAGAAACACTGAAGCTTTCTTT. It encodes CASIRNTEAFF.

Concerning this clone: Other DNA sequences from this sample encode an identical CDR3 as well. Here the CDR3 reads CASSLDSSGNTIYF. CDR3 sequence (DNA): TGCGCCAGCAGCTTAGACAGCTCTGGAAACACCATATATTTT. J is TRBJ1-3 and V is TRBV5-1, with a weak D call TRBD1 (5 bases). Germline V lookup: CDR1 SGHRS, CDR2 YFSETQ. The CDR3 contains 14 residues. V was cut by 2 bases and J by 0 bases, with 6 bases left in between.

The chain has TRBV27 and TRBJ1-4; no clear D gene. V was shortened by 6 bases and J by 0 bases, with 5 bases between the two germline ends. This CDR3 contains 13 residues. The germline CDR1 and CDR2 sequences are MNHEY and SMNVEV (reference sequence). This CDR3 is CASSTATNEKLFF. The CDR3 coding sequence is TGTGCCAGCAGCACTGCAACTAATGAAAAACTGTTTTTT.

The rearrangement joins TRBV5-4 to TRBJ2-1; a possible D gene is TRBD2 (6 bases). V was cut by 4 bases and J by 8 bases, with 13 bases left in between. Germline lookup yields CDR1 SGHNT and CDR2 YYREEE (reference sequence). CDR3 size: 13 residues. The CDR3 sequence is CASSTGLSDEQFF. CDR3 in DNA: TGTGCCAGCAGCACGGGACTTTCCGATGAGCAGTTCTTC.

The chain has TRBV9 and TRBJ1-3; TRBD1 agrees at 7 bases. CDR3 size: 16 residues. With V trimmed by 4 bases and J by 0 bases, 7 bases remained unmatched. Germline V gene lookup returns CDR1 SGDLS and CDR2 YYNGEE. In DNA, the CDR3 is TGTGCCAGCAGCCTGAGGGGGCGAAGCTCTGGAAACACCATATATTTT. Its protein is CASSLRGRSSGNTIYF.

The chain employs TRBV6-5 and TRBJ2-7; 9 bases are shared with TRBD1. Germline CDR1 and CDR2: MNHEY and SVGAGI. The J segment lost 1 base and the V segment lost 6 bases, leaving 4 bases of the junction unmatched. The CDR3 extends over 14 amino acids. The CDR3 region has the DNA TGTGCCAGCAGGCGGGGGACAGGGTCCTACGAGCAGTACGTC. This sequence encodes CASRRGTGSYEQYV.

The V gene is TRBV29-1, the J gene TRBJ2-3; TRBD1 is a possible D gene (7 bases). The CDR3 loop spans 13 amino acids. Between the trimmed V and J ends, which lost 8 bases and 4 bases, there was a span of 16 bases. Looked up from germline, CDR1 is SQVTM and CDR2 is ANQGSEA. CDR3 nucleotides: TGCAGCCTGACAGGGAGGTTCGCAGATACGCAGTATTTT. This encodes CSLTGRFADTQYF.

This chain links TRBV7-9 with TRBJ1-4, with no clear D. Germline values: CDR1 SEHNR, CDR2 FQNEAQ (reference sequence). V was trimmed by 2 bases and J by 12 bases, leaving 10 bases between them. The CDR3 totals 12 residues. The CDR3, as DNA: TGTGCCAGCAGCTTATGGGCGGAGGAACTGTTTTTT. Translation gives CASSLWAEELFF.

The chain couples TRBV6-2 or TRBV6-3 to TRBJ2-7, with 12 bases identical to TRBD1. The CDR3 runs 17 residues. The germline V gene encodes CDR1 MNHEY and CDR2 SVGEGT. The J segment lost 3 bases and the V segment lost 5 bases, leaving 11 bases of the junction unmatched. CDR3 sequence reads: CASSPGQGAVIVYEQYF. Here the CDR3 DNA reads TGTGCCAGCAGTCCGGGACAGGGGGCGGTTATTGTCTACGAGCAGTACTTC.

The chain couples TRBV13 to TRBJ2-3, with 8 bases lining up with TRBD1. This CDR3 is 13 amino acids long. Germline CDR1 reads PRHDT; CDR2 reads FYEKMQ (reference sequence). V lost 8 bases and J lost 4; bases outside the gene matches: 5. The CDR3 protein is CASGQGGSDTQYF. In nucleotides, the CDR3 is TGTGCCAGCGGACAGGGCGGTTCAGATACGCAGTATTTT.

Comments on this clone: A read error may explain this, as a much larger clone is one base away. This rearrangement joins TRBV12-3 or TRBV12-4 to TRBJ2-3; D ambiguous. CDR3 size: 12 residues. Trimming took 5 bases from V and 2 from J, leaving 5 bases between them. The CDR3 DNA follows: TGTGCCAGCAGTCCTACCACAGATACGCAGTATTTT. This gives the protein CASSPTTDTQYF.

The chain uses TRBV7-9 and TRBJ2-5, with D tentatively TRBD2 (7 bases). Germline values: CDR1 SEHNR, CDR2 FQNEAQ (reference sequence). The CDR3 consists of 17 residues. Trimming shortened V by 7 bases and J by 6 bases, and 27 bases separated the two germline ends. This chain's CDR3 is CASKPTAAGAPSKTQYF. In nucleotides, the CDR3 is TGTGCCAGCAAGCCTACTGCCGCGGGGGCTCCCTCCAAGACCCAGTACTTC.

As DNA, the CDR3 is TGTGCCAGTAGTAACGATAAGGCCAGGGATGAAAAACTGTTTTTT. It translates to CASSNDKARDEKLFF. The rearrangement uses TRBV19 and TRBJ1-4, with D possibly being TRBD1 (5 bases). The CDR3 loop spans 15 amino acids. Per the germline V gene, CDR1 is LNHDA and CDR2 is SQIVND (reference sequence). The germline V and J ends were trimmed by 4 bases and 6 bases, with 15 bases remaining between them.

This chain uses TRBV6-6 with TRBJ1-3; no firm D call. The CDR3 is 16 residues long. The germline V gene has CDR1 MNHNY and CDR2 SVGAGI (reference sequence). V was cut by 4 bases and J by 2 bases, with 15 bases left in between. The CDR3 DNA reads as TGTGCCAGCAGTTCTCAGTCAAGAGGTACTGGAAACACCATATATTTT. It codes for CASSSQSRGTGNTIYF.

This rearrangement joins TRBV19 to TRBJ2-1, with no clear D. In germline, CDR1 is LNHDA, CDR2 SQIVND (reference sequence). V was trimmed by 7 bases and J by 9 bases, leaving 13 bases between them. This CDR3 contains 12 residues. CDR3 in DNA: TGTGCCAGTATGTCGAGTCCCCCTGAGCAGTTCTTC. Its translation is CASMSSPPEQFF.

The chain recombines TRBV9 with TRBJ2-5; 9 nucleotides match TRBD2. After removal of 4 bases from V and 5 bases from J, the junction contained 15 bases not matched to a gene. Germline CDR1 reads SGDLS; CDR2 reads YYNGEE. The CDR3 runs 17 residues. CDR3 region: CASSPVLLAGLGETQYF. CDR3 bases: TGTGCCAGCAGCCCCGTTTTGCTAGCGGGGCTCGGGGAGACCCAGTACTTC.

The V gene is TRBV28, the J gene TRBJ1-2, with D perhaps matching TRBD1 (5 bases). The germline CDR1 and CDR2 sequences are MDHEN and SYDVKM. Trimming stripped 1 base from V and 8 bases from J, with 8 bases between. The CDR3 has 12 amino acids. DNA for the CDR3: TGTGCCAGCAGTTTATCAGGGTGGGGCTACACCTTC. Protein product: CASSLSGWGYTF.

This chain uses TRBV3-1 (or the pseudogene TRBV3-2) with TRBJ1-1; 8 bases are a match to TRBD1. The CDR3 extends over 16 amino acids. CDR1 is LGHDT and CDR2 is YNNKEL in the germline V gene (reference sequence). V was clipped by 4 bases and J by 1 base; unmatched bases: 8. CDR3 in amino acids: CASSLEATGGNTEAFF. The CDR3 DNA reads TGTGCCAGCAGCCTAGAGGCTACAGGGGGGAACACTGAAGCTTTCTTT.

The chain combines TRBV10-1 with TRBJ2-2, with a weak D call TRBD1 (6 bases). This CDR3 region has 16 residues. V was cut by 5 bases and J by 5 bases, with 18 bases left in between. Germline V lookup: CDR1 WNHNN, CDR2 SYGVQD (reference sequence). The chain's CDR3 is CASSLRTGFGTGELFF. In DNA form, the CDR3 reads TGCGCCAGCAGTCTAAGAACAGGGTTCGGGACCGGGGAGCTGTTTTTT.

The chain has TRBV11-2 and TRBJ2-1; 11 bases map to TRBD2. The CDR3 has 14 residues. Germline V gives CDR1 SGHAT, CDR2 FQNNGV. V gave up 4 bases and J gave up 5 bases; unmatched junction bases: 1. In DNA form, the CDR3 reads TGTGCCAGCAGCTCGGGACTAGCGGACAATGAGCAGTTCTTC. Amino acids: CASSSGLADNEQFF.

The chain has TRBV3-1 (or the pseudogene TRBV3-2) and TRBJ1-1, with 8 bases that match TRBD1. The V gene end was trimmed by 4 bases and the J gene end by 1 base; junction bases not matched to a gene: 5. This CDR3 region has 15 residues. The V gene's germline CDR1 is LGHDT and CDR2 YNNKEL (reference sequence). The CDR3 is CASSPRGQENTEAFF. The CDR3 DNA reads TGTGCCAGCAGCCCCCGGGGACAGGAGAACACTGAAGCTTTCTTT.

This chain connects TRBV4-3 to TRBJ2-7, with 8 bases that match TRBD2. The CDR3 consists of 15 residues. Germline lookup yields CDR1 LGHNA and CDR2 YSLEER. After removal of 1 base from V and 3 bases from J, the junction contained 5 bases not matched to a gene. The CDR3 DNA reads as TGCGCCAGCAGCCAAGGGTACGCGGGGGGCTACGAGCAGTACTTC. This encodes CASSQGYAGGYEQYF.

The genes are TRBV27 and TRBJ2-1; 9 nucleotides line up with TRBD2. The ends lost 3 bases at V and 0 bases at J; junction bases unmatched: 6. CDR1 and CDR2 from the germline V gene are MNHEY and SMNVEV (reference sequence). There are 17 residues in the CDR3. This chain's CDR3 is CASSFRTSDSSYNEQFF. The CDR3 DNA is TGTGCCAGCAGTTTCCGGACTAGCGATAGCTCCTACAATGAGCAGTTCTTC.